This T cell receptor beta chain emerged from a study of cytomegalovirus exposure and HLA in healthy donors. Notes on the study in general: As a later analysis showed, a missense DCLRE1C variant was linked to trimming of TCR beta V- and J-genes. A later analysis associated about 18,000 TCR beta sequences with HLA alleles at a 0.05 false discovery rate. When the data were analyzed later, several of the most significant clusters appeared to be linked to common viral pathogens.

This clone was seen a handful of times. Its matching antigen is unknown. Researchers ran the PCR with 60 Vbeta and 13 Jbeta primers. Method: immunoSEQ multiplex PCR; TCRdb's copy keeps in-frame clones and lacks some. The table lists approximately 190,000 clones, 84% of them singletons. V shed 8 bases and J 8 bases; nucleotides not matched to a gene: 3. Germline V lookup: CDR1 MNHEY, CDR2 SVGAGI. This CDR3 has 12 amino acids. This sequence originates from a woman in her 50s in good health and CMV-seropositive. The chain is built from TRBV6-5 and TRBJ1-6, with 7 bases fitting TRBD1. Sequencing input: PBMCs. The CDR3 spells CASGTGDSPLHF. In DNA form, the CDR3 reads TGTGCCAGCGGAACAGGGGATTCACCCCTCCACTTT.